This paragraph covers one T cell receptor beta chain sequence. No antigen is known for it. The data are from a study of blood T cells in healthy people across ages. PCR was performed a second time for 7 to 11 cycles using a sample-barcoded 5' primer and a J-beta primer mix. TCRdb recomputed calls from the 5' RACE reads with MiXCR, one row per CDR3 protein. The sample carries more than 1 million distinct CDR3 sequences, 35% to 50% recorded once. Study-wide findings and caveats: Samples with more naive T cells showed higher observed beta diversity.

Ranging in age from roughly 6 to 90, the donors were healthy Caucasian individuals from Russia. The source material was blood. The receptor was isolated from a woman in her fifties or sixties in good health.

CDR3 amino acids: CASSYQDRGAYEQYF. The CDR3, as DNA: TGTGCCAGCAGTTACCAGGACAGGGGCGCCTACGAGCAGTACTTC. The V and J genes are TRBV6-2 or TRBV6-3 and TRBJ2-7; TRBD1 matches 9 bases. The CDR3 consists of 15 residues. Germline V gene data show CDR1 as MNHEY and CDR2 as SVGEGT. The trim removed 2 bases at V and 2 bases at J, leaving 4 bases unmatched.